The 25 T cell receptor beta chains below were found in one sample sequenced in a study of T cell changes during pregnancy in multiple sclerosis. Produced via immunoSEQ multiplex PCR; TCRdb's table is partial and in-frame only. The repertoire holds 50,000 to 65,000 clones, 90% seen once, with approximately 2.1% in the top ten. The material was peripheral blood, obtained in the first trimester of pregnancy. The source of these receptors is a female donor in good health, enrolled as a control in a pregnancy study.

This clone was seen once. In nucleotides, the CDR3 is TGTGCCAGCAGCTTGGGACAGGGGGGGCCTAGCACAGATACGCAGTATTTT. This translates into CASSLGQGGPSTDTQYF. The chain is built from TRBV5-4 and TRBJ2-3, with TRBD1 identical over 9 bases. Germline CDR1 SGHNT, CDR2 YYREEE (reference sequence). The CDR3 consists of 17 residues. The trim removed 0 bases at V and 0 bases at J, leaving 5 bases unmatched. The whole variable domain, remainder taken from reference TRBV5-4 and TRBJ2-3, is ETGVTQSPTHLIKTRGQQVTLRCSSQSGHNTVSWYQQALGQGPQFIFQYYREEENGRGNFPPRFSGLQFPNYSSELNVNALELDDSALYLCASSLGQGGPSTDTQYFGPGTRLTVL.

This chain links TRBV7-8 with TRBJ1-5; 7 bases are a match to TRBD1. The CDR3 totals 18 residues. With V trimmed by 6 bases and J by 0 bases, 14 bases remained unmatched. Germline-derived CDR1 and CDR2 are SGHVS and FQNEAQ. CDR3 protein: CASSIARPGQNSNQPQHF. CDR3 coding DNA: TGTGCCAGCAGTATTGCCAGACCGGGACAGAATAGCAATCAGCCCCAGCATTTT. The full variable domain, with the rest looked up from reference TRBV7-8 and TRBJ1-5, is GAGVSQSPRYKVAKRGQDVALRCDPISGHVSLFWYQQALGQGPEFLTYFQNEAQLDKSGLPSDRFFAERPEGSVSTLKIQRTQQEDSAVYLCASSIARPGQNSNQPQHFGDGTRLSIL.

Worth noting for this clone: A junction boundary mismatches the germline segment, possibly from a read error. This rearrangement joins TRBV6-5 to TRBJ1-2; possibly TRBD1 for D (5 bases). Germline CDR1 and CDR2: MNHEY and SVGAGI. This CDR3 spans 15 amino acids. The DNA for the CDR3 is TGTGCCAGCAGCTACTCCCGCGGGAGGGGAGGAGGCTACACCTTC. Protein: CASSYSRGRGGGYTF.

The CDR3 protein is CATGGDQPQHF. The CDR3 DNA sequence: TGTGCCACTGGGGGGGATCAGCCCCAGCATTTT. V and J are TRBV6-1 and TRBJ1-5, with D perhaps TRBD1 (5 bases). The V gene lost 10 bases and the J gene lost 5 bases, with 9 bases spanning the gap. The V gene's germline CDR1 is MNHNS and CDR2 SASEGT. The CDR3 length is 11 residues.

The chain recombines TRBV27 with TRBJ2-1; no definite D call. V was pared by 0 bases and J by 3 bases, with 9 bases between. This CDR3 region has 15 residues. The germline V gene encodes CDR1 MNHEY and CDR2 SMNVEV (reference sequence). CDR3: CASSLSGGHYNEQFF. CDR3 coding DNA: TGTGCCAGCAGTTTATCTGGCGGCCACTACAATGAGCAGTTCTTC.

The CDR3 reads CASSLSSQGYGKLFF. The CDR3 bases are TGTGCCAGCAGCTTGAGCTCACAGGGTTACGGAAAACTGTTTTTT. The chain has TRBV5-6 and TRBJ1-4, with D possibly TRBD1 on 6 matching bases. CDR3 length: 15 amino acids. CDR1 and CDR2 (germline): SGHDT, YYEEEE. Trimming took 1 base from V and 10 from J, leaving 17 bases between them.

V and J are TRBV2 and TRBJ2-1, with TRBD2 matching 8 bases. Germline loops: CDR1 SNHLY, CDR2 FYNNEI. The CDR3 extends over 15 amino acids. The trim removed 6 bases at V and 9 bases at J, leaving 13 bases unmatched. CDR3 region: CASRPGTRASGEQFF. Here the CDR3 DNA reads TGTGCCAGCAGGCCGGGGACTAGGGCGAGCGGTGAGCAGTTCTTC.

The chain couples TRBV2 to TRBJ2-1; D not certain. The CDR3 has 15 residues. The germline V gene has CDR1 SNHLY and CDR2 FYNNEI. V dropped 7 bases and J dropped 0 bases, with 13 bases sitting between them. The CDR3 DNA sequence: TGTGCCAGCACGGAGACGGTAAGCTCCTACAATGAGCAGTTCTTC. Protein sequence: CASTETVSSYNEQFF.

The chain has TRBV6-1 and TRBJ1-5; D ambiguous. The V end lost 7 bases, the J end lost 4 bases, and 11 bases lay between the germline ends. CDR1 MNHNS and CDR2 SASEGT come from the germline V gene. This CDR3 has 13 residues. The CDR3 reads CASTYKLNQPQHF. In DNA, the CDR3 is TGTGCCAGCACCTACAAACTAAATCAGCCCCAGCATTTT.

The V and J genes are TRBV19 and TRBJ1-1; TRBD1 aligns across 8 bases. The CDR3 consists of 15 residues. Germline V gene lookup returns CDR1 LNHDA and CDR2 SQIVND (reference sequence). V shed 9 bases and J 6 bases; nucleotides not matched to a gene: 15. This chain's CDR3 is CASSHRTGWRAEAFF. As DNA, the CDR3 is TGTGCCAGCTCCCACAGGACAGGGTGGAGGGCTGAAGCTTTCTTT.

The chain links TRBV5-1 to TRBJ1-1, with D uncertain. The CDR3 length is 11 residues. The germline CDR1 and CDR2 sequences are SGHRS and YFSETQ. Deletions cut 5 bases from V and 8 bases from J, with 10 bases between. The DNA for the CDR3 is TGCGCCAGCAGTTATGCGGGGGAAGCTTTCTTT. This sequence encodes CASSYAGEAFF.

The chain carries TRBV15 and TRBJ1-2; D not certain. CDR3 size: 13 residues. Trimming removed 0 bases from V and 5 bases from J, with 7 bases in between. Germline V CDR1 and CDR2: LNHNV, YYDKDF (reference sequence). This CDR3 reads CATSREQLYGYTF. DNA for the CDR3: TGTGCCACCAGCAGAGAACAGCTATATGGCTACACCTTC.

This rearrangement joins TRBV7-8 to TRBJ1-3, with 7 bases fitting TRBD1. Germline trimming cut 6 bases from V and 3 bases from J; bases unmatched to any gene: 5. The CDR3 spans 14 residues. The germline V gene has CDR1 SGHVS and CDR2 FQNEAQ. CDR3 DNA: TGTGCCAGCAGTTCCGACAGGGTTGGAAACACCATATATTTT. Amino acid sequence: CASSSDRVGNTIYF.

The CDR3 region has the DNA TGTGCCAGCAGCTTAACAGGCCTGCTTGGCTACACCTTC. As protein: CASSLTGLLGYTF. This sequence joins TRBV7-9 and TRBJ1-2; weak D call: TRBD1 (5 bases). The CDR3 totals 13 residues. Per the germline V gene, CDR1 is SEHNR and CDR2 is FQNEAQ (reference sequence). The V end lost 2 bases, the J end lost 7 bases, and 11 bases lay between the germline ends.

Written as DNA, the CDR3 is TGTGCCAGCAGCTACCTTCCCCCCGGACAGGTGTACGAGCAGTACTTC. It codes for CASSYLPPGQVYEQYF. This chain links TRBV27 with TRBJ2-7, with 7 bases aligning to TRBD1. Trimming removed 6 bases from V and 4 bases from J; junction bases left unmatched: 15. The CDR3 contains 16 residues. Germline CDR1 reads MNHEY; CDR2 reads SMNVEV (reference sequence).

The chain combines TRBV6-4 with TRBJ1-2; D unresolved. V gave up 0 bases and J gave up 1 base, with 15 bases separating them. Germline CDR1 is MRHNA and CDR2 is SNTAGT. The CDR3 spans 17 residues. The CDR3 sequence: CASSDSSAVGDNYGYTF. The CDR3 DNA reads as TGTGCCAGCAGTGACTCGTCCGCGGTCGGGGATAACTATGGCTACACCTTC.

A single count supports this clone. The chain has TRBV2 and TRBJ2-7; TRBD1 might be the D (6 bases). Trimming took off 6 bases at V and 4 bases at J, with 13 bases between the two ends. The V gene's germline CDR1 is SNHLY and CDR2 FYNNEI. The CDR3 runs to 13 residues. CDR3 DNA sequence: TGTGCCAGCAGCCGACAGGAGATATACGAGCAGTACTTC. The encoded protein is CASSRQEIYEQYF.

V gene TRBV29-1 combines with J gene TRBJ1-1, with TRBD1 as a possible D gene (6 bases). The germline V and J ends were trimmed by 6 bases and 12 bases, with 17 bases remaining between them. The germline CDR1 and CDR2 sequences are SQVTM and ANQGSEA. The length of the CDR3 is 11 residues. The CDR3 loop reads CSVVDSRRTFF. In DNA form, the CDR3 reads TGCAGCGTCGTGGACAGCCGGCGGACTTTCTTT.

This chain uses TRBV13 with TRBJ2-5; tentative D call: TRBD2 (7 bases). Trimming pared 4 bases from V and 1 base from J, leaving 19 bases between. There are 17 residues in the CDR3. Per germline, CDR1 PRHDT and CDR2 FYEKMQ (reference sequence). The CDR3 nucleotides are TGTGCCAGCAGCTCCCTCGGGGGGCGGGAGCCCCAAGAGACCCAGTACTTC. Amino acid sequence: CASSSLGGREPQETQYF. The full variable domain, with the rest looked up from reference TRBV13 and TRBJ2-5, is AAGVIQSPRHLIKEKRETATLKCYPIPRHDTVYWYQQGPGQDPQFLISFYEKMQSDKGSIPDRFSAQQFSDYHSELNMSSLELGDSALYFCASSSLGGREPQETQYFGPGTRLLVL.

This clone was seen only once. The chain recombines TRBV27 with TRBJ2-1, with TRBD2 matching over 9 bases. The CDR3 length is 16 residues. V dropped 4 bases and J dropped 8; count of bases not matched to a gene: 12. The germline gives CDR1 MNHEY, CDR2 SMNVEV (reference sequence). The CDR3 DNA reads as TGTGCCAGCAGTTCGAGGACCGGACTAGCGTCGGATGAGCAGTTCTTC. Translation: CASSSRTGLASDEQFF.

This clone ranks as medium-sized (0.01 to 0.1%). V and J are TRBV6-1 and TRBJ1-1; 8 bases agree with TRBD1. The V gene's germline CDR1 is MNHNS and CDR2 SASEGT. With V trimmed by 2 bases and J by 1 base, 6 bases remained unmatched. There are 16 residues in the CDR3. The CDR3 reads CASSESVGTGNTEAFF. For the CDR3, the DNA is TGTGCCAGCAGTGAATCGGTGGGGACAGGGAACACTGAAGCTTTCTTT.

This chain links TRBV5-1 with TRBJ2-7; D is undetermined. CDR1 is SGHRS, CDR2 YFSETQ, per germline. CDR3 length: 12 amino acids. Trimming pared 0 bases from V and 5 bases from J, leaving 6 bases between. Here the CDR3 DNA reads TGCGCCAGCAGCTTGGTGTCGGACGAGCAGTACTTC. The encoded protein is CASSLVSDEQYF.

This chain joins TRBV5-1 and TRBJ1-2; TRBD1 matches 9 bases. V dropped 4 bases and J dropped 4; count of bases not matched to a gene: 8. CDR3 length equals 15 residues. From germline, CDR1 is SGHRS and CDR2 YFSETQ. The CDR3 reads CASSDDRGDFYGYTF. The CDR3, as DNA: TGCGCCAGCAGCGATGACAGGGGGGATTTCTATGGCTACACCTTC.

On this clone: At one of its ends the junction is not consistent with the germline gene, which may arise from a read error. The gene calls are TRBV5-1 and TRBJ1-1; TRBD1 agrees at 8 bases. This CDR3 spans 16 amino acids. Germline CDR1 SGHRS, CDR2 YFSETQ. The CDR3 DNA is TGCGCCGGCAGCTTCGCAGGGGGCAGGATGAACACTGAAGCTTTCTTT. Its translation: CAGSFAGGRMNTEAFF. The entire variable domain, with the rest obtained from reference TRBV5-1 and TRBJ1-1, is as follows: KAGVTQTPRYLIKTRGQQVTLSCSPISGHRSVSWYQQTPGQGLQFLFEYFSETQRNKGNFPGRFSGRQFSNSRSEMNVSTLELGDSALYLCAGSFAGGRMNTEAFFGQGTRLTVV.

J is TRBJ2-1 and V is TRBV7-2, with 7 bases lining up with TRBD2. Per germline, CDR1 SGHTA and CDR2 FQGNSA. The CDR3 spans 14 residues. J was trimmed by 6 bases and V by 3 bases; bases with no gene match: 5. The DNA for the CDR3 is TGTGCCAGCAGCTTCACGGGAGGAGCCAATGAGCAGTTCTTC. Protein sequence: CASSFTGGANEQFF.